This T cell receptor beta chain comes out of a study of molecular identifiers for immune sequencing clone quantification. Across the whole study: Replicate runs used RNA from approximately 20,000 or 98,000 naive CD8 cells, which was split five ways into aliquots, and four of those aliquots were then sequenced. Study conclusions and caveats: Clones exceeding 20 RNA copies carried over 99% of effector molecules but under 1% of naive-cell molecules.

With respect to this clonotype: The target antigen is unknown.

Isolation of naive CD8 T cells was achieved by sorting on a CD8+CD4-CCR7+CD45RA+ phenotype. Generation of bulk TCR libraries relied on previously described methods and listed TCR primers. A single record per CDR3 protein comes from TCRdb applying MiXCR to the PCR reads. This sample has 300,000 to 350,000 distinct CDR3 sequences, with 20% to 25% found just once. Looked up from germline, CDR1 is SGDLS and CDR2 is YYNGEE. This CDR3 region has 16 residues. The V gene lost 4 bases and the J gene lost 0 bases, with 15 bases spanning the gap. The origin of this receptor is a human donor in good health. Some libraries in this study had Jurkat cell RNA spiked in. Sequenced material: naive CD8+ T cells from blood, with Jurkat cell RNA spiked in. Subset meaning: FACS-sorted CD8+CD4-CCR7+CD45RA+ naive T cells. The chain employs TRBV9 and TRBJ2-3, with D possibly matching TRBD1 (5 bases). The CDR3 nucleotides read TGTGCCAGCAGCTACTTGGGCAGACAGAGCACAGATACGCAGTATTTT. Protein sequence: CASSYLGRQSTDTQYF.